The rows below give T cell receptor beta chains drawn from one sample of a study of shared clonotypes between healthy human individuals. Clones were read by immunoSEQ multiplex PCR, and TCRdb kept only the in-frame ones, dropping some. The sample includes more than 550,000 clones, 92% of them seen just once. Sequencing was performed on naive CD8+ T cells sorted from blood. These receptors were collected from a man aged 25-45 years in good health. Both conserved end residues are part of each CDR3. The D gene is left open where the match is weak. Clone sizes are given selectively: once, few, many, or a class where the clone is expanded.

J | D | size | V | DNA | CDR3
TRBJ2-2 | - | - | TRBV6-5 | TGTGCCAGCGGCCCGGCCGGGGAGCTGTTTTTT | CASGPAGELFF
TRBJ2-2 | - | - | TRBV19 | TGTGCCAGCAAGCACACCGGGGAGCTGTTTTTT | CASKHTGELFF
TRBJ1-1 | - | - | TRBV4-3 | TGCGCCAGCAGCTTGGCCACAGGGGAAGCTTTCTTT | CASSLATGEAFF
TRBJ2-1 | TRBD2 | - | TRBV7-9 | TGTGCCAGCAGCTACGACTCCGGCGGGAGGAATGAGCAGTTCTTC | CASSYDSGGRNEQFF
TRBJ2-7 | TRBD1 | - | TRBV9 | TGTGCCAGCAGCGTAGGGGGACAGGGGTCGTACGAGCAGTACTTC | CASSVGGQGSYEQYF
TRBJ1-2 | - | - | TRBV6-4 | TGTGCCAGCAGTGGCTCCGGAGCAGGCGGCTACACCTTC | CASSGSGAGGYTF
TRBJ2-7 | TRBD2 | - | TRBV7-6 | TGTGCCAGCAGCTTAGGGGCGGGAGGGTCCTACGAGCAGTACTTC | CASSLGAGGSYEQYF
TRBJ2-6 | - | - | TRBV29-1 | TGCAGCGTTGAACAGGGGATCGACTCTGGGGCCAACGTCCTGACTTTC | CSVEQGIDSGANVLTF
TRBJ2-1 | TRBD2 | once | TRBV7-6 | TGTGCCAGCAGCCTTAGCGGGAGGAGCTCCTACAATGAGCAGTTCTTC | CASSLSGRSSYNEQFF
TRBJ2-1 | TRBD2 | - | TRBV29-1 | TGCAGCGTTGGAGGTGCGGGGGGTTCCTCCTACAATGAGCAGTTCTTC | CSVGGAGGSSYNEQFF
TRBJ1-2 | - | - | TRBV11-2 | TGTGCCAGCAGCTTAAGCACCGACTATGGCTACACCTTC | CASSLSTDYGYTF
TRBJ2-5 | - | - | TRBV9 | TGTGCCAGCAGCGCCTTTGTGGGTGTGGAGACCCAGTACTTC | CASSAFVGVETQYF
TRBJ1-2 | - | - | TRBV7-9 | TGTGCCAGCAGCTTGGCAGGGGAGGAGTCGTACTATGGCTACACCTTC | CASSLAGEESYYGYTF
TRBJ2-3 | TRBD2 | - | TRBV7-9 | TGTGCCAGCAGCCCGGGGACTAGTACAGATACGCAGTATTTT | CASSPGTSTDTQYF